This T cell receptor beta chain was retrieved from a study of T cells in Graves' hyperthyroidism and ophthalmopathy. Across the whole study: Peripheral blood was acquired at first diagnosis, ahead of any therapy whatsoever. General study results and limits: Prediction of ophthalmopathy progression came a median around 6.1 months pre-onset.

Ophthalmopathy patients had Clinical Activity Score at least 3, NOSPECS grade at least 4, duration under 3 months. PBMCs stemmed from around 10 ml fresh peripheral blood. The CDR3 loop spans 13 amino acids. V lost 0 bases and J lost 5, with 8 bases in between. The V gene's germline CDR1 is GTSNPN and CDR2 SVGIG (reference sequence). Many counts were recorded for this clonotype. Its antigen is undetermined. Amplification targeted TCR beta CDR3 regions from RNA transcripts. The HTBI primer set drove a first-round RT-PCR of the TCR CDR3. Via MiXCR, TCRdb re-called the multiplex PCR reads, giving one row per CDR3 protein. Altogether around 530,000 distinct CDR3 sequences are present, roughly 17% being singletons, with the ten largest covering 15% to 20%.

Source material: blood. This clonotype originated in a woman under 30 with Graves' ophthalmopathy. The rearrangement joins TRBV30 to TRBJ1-5, with D maybe TRBD1 (5 bases). The CDR3 spells CAWSVRDDQPQHF. CDR3 sequence (DNA): TGTGCCTGGAGTGTTCGGGACGATCAGCCCCAGCATTTT.